This passage covers 15 T cell receptor beta chains from one sample sequenced in a study of blood T cell repertoires in COVID-19. Clones were read by immunoSEQ multiplex PCR, and TCRdb kept only the in-frame ones, dropping some. The sample has around 310,000 clones; about 89% are singletons. Material for sequencing was peripheral blood. These receptors all stem from a woman aged 60-75 years with acute or convalescent COVID-19.

In this sample, this clone turned up once. The J gene is TRBJ1-1, the V gene TRBV11-1; 7 bases agree with TRBD1. The CDR3 loop spans 16 amino acids. The germline CDR1 and CDR2 sequences are SGHAT and FQDESV (reference sequence). Trimming at V came to 3 bases and at J to 0 bases, leaving 7 bases not matched to a gene. CDR3 coding DNA: TGTGCCAGCAGCTTTCCCGACAGGGCTGTGAACACTGAAGCTTTCTTT. It translates to CASSFPDRAVNTEAFF.

The genes are TRBV2 and TRBJ2-6; D might be TRBD1 (5 bases). Germline CDR1 SNHLY, CDR2 FYNNEI. V dropped 7 bases and J dropped 2 bases, with 6 bases sitting between them. The CDR3 is 13 residues long. The DNA for the CDR3 is TGTGCCAGCAAAGGGGCTGGGGCCAACGTCCTGACTTTC. It yields the protein CASKGAGANVLTF. The full variable domain, with the rest looked up from reference TRBV2 and TRBJ2-6, is EPEVTQTPSHQVTQMGQEVILRCVPISNHLYFYWYRQILGQKVEFLVSFYNNEISEKSEIFDDQFSVERPDGSNFTLKIRSTKLEDSAMYFCASKGAGANVLTFGAGSRLTVL.

This rearrangement joins TRBV19 to TRBJ2-7, with D possibly TRBD2 on 6 matching bases. Germline V gene sequence: CDR1 LNHDA, CDR2 SQIVND (reference sequence). Trimming cost V 10 bases and J 13 bases, with 20 bases left between them. The CDR3 length is 11 residues. Written as DNA, the CDR3 is TGTGCCACCACCTTGGGGGGAACGCTTTACTTC. It encodes CATTLGGTLYF.

This clone appeared a single time. The chain uses TRBV5-8 and TRBJ1-4; tentative D call: TRBD1 (5 bases). Trimming took 5 bases from V and 4 from J, leaving 12 bases between them. The CDR3 spans 14 residues. Germline CDR1 is SGHTS and CDR2 is YDEGEE. The CDR3: CASRSRQINEKLFF. Written as DNA, the CDR3 is TGTGCCAGCAGGTCCCGACAGATTAATGAAAAACTGTTTTTT.

This clone was detected a few times. This chain joins TRBV9 and TRBJ2-2; TRBD1 matches at 9 bases. The CDR3 extends over 15 amino acids. Looked up from germline, CDR1 is SGDLS and CDR2 is YYNGEE. V lost 0 bases, J lost 5 bases, and 2 bases stayed unmatched. CDR3 bases: TGTGCCAGCAGCGTAGTGGGACAGGGAACCGGGGAGCTGTTTTTT. This encodes CASSVVGQGTGELFF.

The J gene is TRBJ2-7, the V gene TRBV5-1, with D possibly being TRBD2 (5 bases). V lost 4 bases to trimming and J lost 0 bases, with 14 bases between them. Germline loops: CDR1 SGHRS, CDR2 YFSETQ. CDR3 length: 15 residues. The CDR3 sequence is CASSREGSTSYEQYF. In DNA form, the CDR3 reads TGCGCCAGCAGCCGGGAAGGGTCCACCTCCTACGAGCAGTACTTC.

The V and J genes are TRBV6-2 or TRBV6-3 and TRBJ2-5, with TRBD2 matching over 8 bases. CDR3 length equals 15 residues. J lost 4 bases, V lost 3 bases, and 7 bases had no gene match. Per the germline V gene, CDR1 is MNHEY and CDR2 is SVGEGT. The CDR3 bases are TGTGCCAGCAGTTATGGTAGCGGGGCCCGAGAGACCCAGTACTTC. This gives the protein CASSYGSGARETQYF.

V gene TRBV29-1 combines with J gene TRBJ1-2; D may be TRBD1 (6 bases). Germline CDR1 reads SQVTM; CDR2 reads ANQGSEA. Trimming removed 1 base from V and 7 bases from J, with 13 bases in between. This CDR3 region has 13 residues. CDR3 nucleotide sequence: TGCAGCGTTGAAGTTAAGGGGGTTGGTGGCTACACCTTC. Its protein product is CSVEVKGVGGYTF. The full variable domain, rest sourced from reference TRBV29-1 and TRBJ1-2, is SAVISQKPSRDICQRGTSLTIQCQVDSQVTMMFWYRQQPGQSLTLIATANQGSEATYESGFVIDKFPISRPNLTFSTLTVSNMSPEDSSIYLCSVEVKGVGGYTFGSGTRLTVV.

V and J are TRBV18 and TRBJ1-3, with 9 bases that match TRBD1. Germline-derived CDR1 and CDR2 are KGHSH and LQKENI. The CDR3 is 17 residues long. Trimming at V came to 3 bases and at J to 2 bases, leaving 8 bases not matched to a gene. Here the CDR3 DNA reads TGTGCCAGCTCACCGGGGAGACAGGGGGAGACTGGAAACACCATATATTTT. Translated, it gives CASSPGRQGETGNTIYF.

V and J are TRBV30 and TRBJ1-1; D unclear. The V end was cut by 3 bases, the J end by 1 base, with 12 bases between. The length of the CDR3 is 14 residues. Germline CDR1 is GTSNPN and CDR2 is SVGIG (reference sequence). The CDR3 nucleotides are TGTGCCTGGAGCCTCTCCAACGGGAACACTGAAGCTTTCTTT. The encoded protein is CAWSLSNGNTEAFF.

Only one count was recorded for this clone. The rearrangement links TRBV11-2 to TRBJ2-7; 8 nucleotides agree with TRBD1. The germline CDR1 and CDR2 sequences are SGHAT and FQNNGV. The trim removed 5 bases at V and 4 bases at J, leaving 4 bases unmatched. This CDR3 has 13 residues. The CDR3 DNA is TGTGCCAGCAGCCTACAGGGGGGATACGAGCAGTACTTC. As protein: CASSLQGGYEQYF. Full variable domain (remainder filled in from reference TRBV11-2 and TRBJ2-7): EAGVAQSPRYKIIEKRQSVAFWCNPISGHATLYWYQQILGQGPKLLIQFQNNGVVDDSQLPKDRFSAERLKGVDSTLKIQPAKLEDSAVYLCASSLQGGYEQYFGPGTRLTVT.

This clone was counted a single time. The gene calls are TRBV24-1 and TRBJ2-2; D perhaps matches TRBD2 (5 bases). Germline V gene lookup returns CDR1 KGHDR and CDR2 SFDVKD. Trimming removed 9 bases from V and 1 base from J, with 26 bases in between. The CDR3 covers 19 residues. The CDR3 nucleotides are TGTGCCACCGCGGAGGCTCCGGGTATTTTCGGACGGAACACCGGGGAGCTGTTTTTT. Amino acid sequence: CATAEAPGIFGRNTGELFF.

The chain is built from TRBV3-1 (or the pseudogene TRBV3-2) and TRBJ2-1; 9 bases are a match to TRBD2. The germline CDR1 and CDR2 sequences are LGHDT and YNNKEL (reference sequence). The trim removed 1 base at V and 9 bases at J, leaving 13 bases unmatched. The CDR3 covers 17 residues. CDR3: CASSQGRRGASGTEQFF. In DNA, the CDR3 is TGTGCCAGCAGCCAAGGTAGGAGGGGAGCTAGCGGGACTGAGCAGTTCTTC.

This clone has a single count. The chain couples TRBV6-2 or TRBV6-3 to TRBJ1-2; D gene uncertain. There are 11 residues in the CDR3. The V gene lost 6 bases and the J gene lost 7 bases, with 9 bases spanning the gap. Germline V CDR1 and CDR2: MNHEY, SVGEGT. CDR3 DNA: TGTGCCAGCAGCAACCTGGCTGGCTACACCTTC. Its protein is CASSNLAGYTF.

In this sample, this clone turned up once. The rearrangement joins TRBV9 to TRBJ2-1, with D possibly TRBD2 on 5 matching bases. This CDR3 contains 15 residues. Germline V lookup: CDR1 SGDLS, CDR2 YYNGEE. The germline V and J ends were trimmed by 4 bases and 6 bases, with 17 bases remaining between them. The CDR3 nucleotides read TGTGCCAGCAGCCCCCATCCGGGATCCGGCAATGAGCAGTTCTTC. It yields the protein CASSPHPGSGNEQFF.